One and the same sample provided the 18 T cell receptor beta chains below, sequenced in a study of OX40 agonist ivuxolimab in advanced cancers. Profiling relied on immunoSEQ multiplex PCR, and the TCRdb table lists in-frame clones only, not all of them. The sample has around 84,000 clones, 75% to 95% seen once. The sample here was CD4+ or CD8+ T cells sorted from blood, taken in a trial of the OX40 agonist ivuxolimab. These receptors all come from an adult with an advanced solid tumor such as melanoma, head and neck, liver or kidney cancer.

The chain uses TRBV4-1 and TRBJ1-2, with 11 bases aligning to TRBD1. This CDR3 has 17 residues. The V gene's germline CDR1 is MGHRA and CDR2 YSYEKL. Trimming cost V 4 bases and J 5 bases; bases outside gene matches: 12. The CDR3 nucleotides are TGCGCCAGCAGCCCTGGGACAGGGGGGGATCCTAGATATGGCTACACCTTC. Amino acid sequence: CASSPGTGGDPRYGYTF.

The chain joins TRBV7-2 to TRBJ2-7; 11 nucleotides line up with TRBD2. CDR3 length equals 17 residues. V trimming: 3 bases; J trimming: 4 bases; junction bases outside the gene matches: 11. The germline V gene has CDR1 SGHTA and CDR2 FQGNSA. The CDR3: CASSFSGASGRLYEQYF. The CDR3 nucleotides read TGTGCCAGCAGCTTTTCGGGGGCTAGCGGGAGGTTATACGAGCAGTACTTC.

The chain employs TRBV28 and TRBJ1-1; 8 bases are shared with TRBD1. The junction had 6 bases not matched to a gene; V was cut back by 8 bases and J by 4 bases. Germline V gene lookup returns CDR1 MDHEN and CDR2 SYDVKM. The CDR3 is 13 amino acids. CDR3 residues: CASGRQGSTEAFF. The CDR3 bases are TGTGCCAGCGGCCGACAGGGGAGCACTGAAGCTTTCTTT.

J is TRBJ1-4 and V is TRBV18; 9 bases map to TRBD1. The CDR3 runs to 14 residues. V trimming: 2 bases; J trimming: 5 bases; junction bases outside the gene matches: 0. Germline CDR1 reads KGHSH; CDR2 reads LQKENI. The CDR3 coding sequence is TGTGCCAGCTCACCAGGGACAGGGAATGAAAAACTGTTTTTT. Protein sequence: CASSPGTGNEKLFF.

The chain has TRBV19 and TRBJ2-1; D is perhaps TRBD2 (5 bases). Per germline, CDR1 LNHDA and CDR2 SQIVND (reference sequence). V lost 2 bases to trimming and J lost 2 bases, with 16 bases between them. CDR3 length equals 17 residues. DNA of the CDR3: TGTGCCAGTAGTATACTTTGGCGGGCCCAAACCTACAATGAGCAGTTCTTC. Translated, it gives CASSILWRAQTYNEQFF.

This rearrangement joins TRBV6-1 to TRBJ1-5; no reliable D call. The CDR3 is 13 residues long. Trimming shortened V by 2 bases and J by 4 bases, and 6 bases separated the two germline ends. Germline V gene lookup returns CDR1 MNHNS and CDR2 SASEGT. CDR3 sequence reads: CASSENFNQPQHF. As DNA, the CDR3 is TGTGCCAGCAGTGAAAACTTTAATCAGCCCCAGCATTTT.

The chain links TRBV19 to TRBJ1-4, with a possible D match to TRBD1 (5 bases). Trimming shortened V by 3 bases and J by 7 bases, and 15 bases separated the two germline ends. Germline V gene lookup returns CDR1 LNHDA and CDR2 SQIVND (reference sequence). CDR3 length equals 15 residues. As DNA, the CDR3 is TGTGCCAGTAGTATCCCACGGGGGGAGCGTGAAAAACTGTTTTTT. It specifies CASSIPRGEREKLFF.

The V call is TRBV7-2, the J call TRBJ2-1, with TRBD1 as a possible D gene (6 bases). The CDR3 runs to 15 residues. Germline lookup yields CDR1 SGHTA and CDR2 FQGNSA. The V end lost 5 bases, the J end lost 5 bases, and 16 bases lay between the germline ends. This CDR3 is CASSPPGTLDNEQFF. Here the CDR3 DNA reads TGTGCCAGCAGCCCCCCCGGGACACTAGACAATGAGCAGTTCTTC.

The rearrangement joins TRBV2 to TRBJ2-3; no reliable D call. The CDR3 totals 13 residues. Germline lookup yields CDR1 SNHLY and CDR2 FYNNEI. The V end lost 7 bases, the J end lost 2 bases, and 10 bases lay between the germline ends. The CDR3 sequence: CASNRPVTDTQYF. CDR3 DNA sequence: TGTGCCAGCAATAGGCCTGTCACAGATACGCAGTATTTT.

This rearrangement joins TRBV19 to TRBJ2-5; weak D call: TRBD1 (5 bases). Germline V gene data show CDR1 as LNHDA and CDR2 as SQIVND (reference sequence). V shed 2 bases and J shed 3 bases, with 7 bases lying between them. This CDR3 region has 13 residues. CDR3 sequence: CASSIWGKETQYF. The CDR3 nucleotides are TGTGCCAGTAGTATATGGGGCAAAGAGACCCAGTACTTC.

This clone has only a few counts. This CDR3 is CASRDSDRAGQPQHF. Written as DNA, the CDR3 is TGCGCCAGCAGGGACTCCGACAGGGCCGGTCAGCCCCAGCATTTT. This rearrangement joins TRBV10-1 to TRBJ1-5, with TRBD1 matching 7 bases. Trimming removed 6 bases from V and 6 bases from J; junction bases left unmatched: 11. CDR1 is WNHNN, CDR2 SYGVQD, per germline (reference sequence). This CDR3 has 15 amino acids.

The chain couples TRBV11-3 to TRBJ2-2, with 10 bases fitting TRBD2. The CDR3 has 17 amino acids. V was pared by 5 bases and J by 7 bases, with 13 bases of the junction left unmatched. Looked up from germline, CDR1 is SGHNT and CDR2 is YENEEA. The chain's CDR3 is CASSKPSGSGPGGELFF. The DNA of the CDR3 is TGTGCCAGCAGCAAACCTAGCGGGAGCGGCCCCGGCGGGGAGCTGTTTTTT. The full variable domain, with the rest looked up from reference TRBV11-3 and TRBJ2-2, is EAGVVQSPRYKIIEKKQPVAFWCNPISGHNTLYWYLQNLGQGPELLIRYENEEAVDDSQLPKDRFSAERLKGVDSTLKIQPAELGDSAVYLCASSKPSGSGPGGELFFGEGSRLTVL.

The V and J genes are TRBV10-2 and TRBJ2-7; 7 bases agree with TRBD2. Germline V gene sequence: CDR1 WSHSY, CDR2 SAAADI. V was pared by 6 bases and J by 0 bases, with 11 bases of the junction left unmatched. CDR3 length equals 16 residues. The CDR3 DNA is TGCGCCAGCAGCGATTTCCAGCGCGGGGGCTCCTACGAGCAGTACTTC. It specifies CASSDFQRGGSYEQYF.

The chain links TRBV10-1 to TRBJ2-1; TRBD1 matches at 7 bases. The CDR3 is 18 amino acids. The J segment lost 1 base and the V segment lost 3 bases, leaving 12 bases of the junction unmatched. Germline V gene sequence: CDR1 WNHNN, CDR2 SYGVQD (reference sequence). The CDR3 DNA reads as TGCGCCAGCAGTGAAAAGCTAGGACAGGCCGATTCCTACAATGAGCAGTTCTTC. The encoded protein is CASSEKLGQADSYNEQFF.

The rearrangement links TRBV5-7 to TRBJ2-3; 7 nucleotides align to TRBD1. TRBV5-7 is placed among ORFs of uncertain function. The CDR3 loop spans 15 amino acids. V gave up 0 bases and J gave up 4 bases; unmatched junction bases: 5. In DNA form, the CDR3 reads TGTGCCAGCAGCTTGGAGGGACAGAGTCCAGATACGCAGTATTTT. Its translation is CASSLEGQSPDTQYF.

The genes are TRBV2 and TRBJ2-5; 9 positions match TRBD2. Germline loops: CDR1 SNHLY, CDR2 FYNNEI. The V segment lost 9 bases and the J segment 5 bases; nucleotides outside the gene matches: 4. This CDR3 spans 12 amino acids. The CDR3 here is CARDGTSETQYF. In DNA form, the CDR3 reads TGTGCCAGAGACGGGACTAGCGAGACCCAGTACTTC.

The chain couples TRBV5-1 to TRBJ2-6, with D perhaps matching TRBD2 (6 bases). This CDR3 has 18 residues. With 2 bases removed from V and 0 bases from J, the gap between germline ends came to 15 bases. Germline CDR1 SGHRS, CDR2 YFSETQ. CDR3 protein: CASSLSSTGDSGANVLTF. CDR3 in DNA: TGCGCCAGCAGCTTATCTAGTACGGGGGACTCTGGGGCCAACGTCCTGACTTTC.

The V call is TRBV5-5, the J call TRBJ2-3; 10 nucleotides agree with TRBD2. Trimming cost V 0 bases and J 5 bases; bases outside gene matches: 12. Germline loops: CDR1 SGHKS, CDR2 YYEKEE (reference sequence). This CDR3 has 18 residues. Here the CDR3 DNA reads TGTGCCAGCAGCTTGGCCCCCAGCGGGAGGGCCCTCGTAGATACGCAGTATTTT. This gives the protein CASSLAPSGRALVDTQYF.